These T cell receptor beta chains were read from a single sample in a study of cytomegalovirus exposure and HLA in healthy donors. Clones were sequenced by immunoSEQ multiplex PCR, and TCRdb holds only the in-frame ones, with some missing. The sample includes some 190,000 clones, around 80% of them seen just once. Input material: PBMCs. These receptors originate from a man younger than 35 in good health and CMV-seronegative. The CDR3 runs from the conserved cysteine through the conserved F or W. A D gene is named only where the DNA matches it firmly. The size field is filled for only some rows; it gives once, few, many or a size class.

clone_size d_call j_call v_call cdr3_nt cdr3_aa
. . TRBJ2-5 TRBV28 TGTGCCAGCAGTTTCCGGGAGACCCAGTACTTC CASSFRETQYF
few TRBD1 TRBJ2-7 TRBV5-6 TGTGCCAGCAGCGCACCCGGGACAGGGCGTTACGAGCAGTACTTC CASSAPGTGRYEQYF
. . TRBJ2-7 TRBV5-4 TGTGCCAGCAGCGCTGACGGGGGTTCCTACGAGCAGTACTTC CASSADGGSYEQYF
. . TRBJ2-2 TRBV7-3 TGTGCCAGCAGCCACGACAGAAGTCCCACCGGGGAGCTGTTTTTT CASSHDRSPTGELFF
. TRBD1 TRBJ2-2 TRBV4-3 TGCGCCAGCAGCCAAGCGCGACAGGGTACGAACACCGGGGAGCTGTTTTTT CASSQARQGTNTGELFF
. TRBD2 TRBJ2-1 TRBV5-4 TGTGCCAGCAGCCCGACTAGCGGGGCAAACAATGAGCAGTTCTTC CASSPTSGANNEQFF
. . TRBJ2-7 TRBV6-6 TGTGCCAGCAGTTACGAGGGAAGTACCTACGAGCAGTACTTC CASSYEGSTYEQYF
. TRBD1 TRBJ1-1 TRBV9 TGTGCCAGCAGCGTAGAGGACAGGGTGTACACTGAAGCTTTCTTT CASSVEDRVYTEAFF
. . TRBJ2-3 TRBV7-2 TGTGCCAGCAGCTTAGACAGGGCCTCCACAGATACGCAGTATTTT CASSLDRASTDTQYF
. TRBD2 TRBJ2-3 TRBV28 TGTGCCAGCAGTACTCACCGGACTAGCGGGGGGGGCAGCACAGATACGCAGTATTTT CASSTHRTSGGGSTDTQYF
. . TRBJ1-5 TRBV2 TGTGCCAGCAGTGAACAGGGTGTCAATCAGCCCCAGCATTTT CASSEQGVNQPQHF
. . TRBJ1-2 TRBV7-9 TGTGCCAGCAGCTTGCCCGGGAACTATGGCTACACCTTC CASSLPGNYGYTF
. TRBD1 TRBJ1-6 TRBV11-2 TGTGCCAGCAGAAAGACAGGGGCGCTGAATTCACCCCTCCACTTT CASRKTGALNSPLHF
. . TRBJ1-1 TRBV4-2 TGTGCCAGCAGCCCGACCTTTTCCCGTACAGGCGACACTGAAGCTTTCTTT CASSPTFSRTGDTEAFF
. . TRBJ2-5 TRBV25-1 TGTGCCAGCAATAGATTGGGAGCCGCTCAAGAGACCCAGTACTTC CASNRLGAAQETQYF
. . TRBJ2-7 TRBV4-3 TGCGCCAGCAGCCAACAGGGCCACTCCTACGAGCAGTACTTC CASSQQGHSYEQYF
. . TRBJ2-7 TRBV27 TGTGCCAGCAGTTTATCGGGACAAGGGGCCTCCTACGAGCAGTACTTC CASSLSGQGASYEQYF
once . TRBJ1-2 TRBV7-2 TGTGCCAGCAGCTTAGTCAAAGGGGGAGGCTACACCTTC CASSLVKGGGYTF
once . TRBJ2-7 TRBV5-1 TGCGCCAGCAGCTTGAGCGCAGGGGCTACCTACGAGCAGTACTTC CASSLSAGATYEQYF
. . TRBJ1-5 TRBV7-2 TGTGCCAGCAGCTTACGAGGGGAGGGCAATCAGCCCCAGCATTTT CASSLRGEGNQPQHF
. TRBD2 TRBJ2-5 TRBV5-1 TGCGCCAGCAGCTTGGGGACTAGCCCCGAGACCCAGTACTTC CASSLGTSPETQYF
. . TRBJ1-5 TRBV2 TGTGCCAGCAGTGCCGGGGAGGGGGAATATCAGCCCCAGCATTTT CASSAGEGEYQPQHF
. . TRBJ1-1 TRBV7-9 TGTGCCAGCAGCTTAGCAGAGGGGAACACTGAAGCTTTCTTT CASSLAEGNTEAFF
. . TRBJ2-7 TRBV4-3 TGCGCCAGCAGCCCAGGGCTGGGGGCCTCCTACGAGCAGTACTTC CASSPGLGASYEQYF
. TRBD1 TRBJ1-6 TRBV2 TGTGCCAGCAGACCCCTCGGGACAGGGCCTTCACCCCTCCACTTT CASRPLGTGPSPLHF
few . TRBJ2-7 TRBV6-5 TGTGCCAGCAGTTCTTCTTACGGTTCCTACGAGCAGTACTTC CASSSSYGSYEQYF
. . TRBJ2-7 TRBV29-1 TGCAGCGTTGAAGGACAGAATTACGAGCAGTACTTC CSVEGQNYEQYF
. TRBD2 TRBJ2-2 TRBV7-2 TGTGCCAGCAGCTTAGGACTAGCGGGAGGGTACACCGGGGAGCTGTTTTTT CASSLGLAGGYTGELFF
. . TRBJ1-2 TRBV30 TGTGCCTGGAGTGTAACCGGGATTAGGTATGGCTACACCTTC CAWSVTGIRYGYTF
. TRBD1 TRBJ2-7 TRBV4-1 TGCGCCAGCAGCCAAGATCCCCAGGGGGCGGGCTACGAGCAGTACTTC CASSQDPQGAGYEQYF
. TRBD1 TRBJ1-1 TRBV6-4 TGTGCCAGCAGTGACTCTCCGGACAGGGGTGCTGAAGCTTTCTTT CASSDSPDRGAEAFF
. TRBD1 TRBJ1-2 TRBV6-6 TGTGCCAGCAGTTACTCGGGACAGGGTTGGGGGAATGGCTACACCTTC CASSYSGQGWGNGYTF
. TRBD1 TRBJ1-4 TRBV5-1 TGCGCCAGCAGCTTGTATTACGGGGGACAGAGGGACGAAAAACTGTTTTTT CASSLYYGGQRDEKLFF
. . TRBJ1-1 TRBV25-1 TGTGCCAGCAGTGCTTCTTGGAGGGCTTTCTTT CASSASWRAFF
. . TRBJ1-2 TRBV7-2 TGTGCCAGCAGAACAGGGTCGGGGGGCTACACCTTC CASRTGSGGYTF
. TRBD1 TRBJ1-5 TRBV4-2 TGTGCCAGCAGCCCACTGACAGGGGGCAGGGATCAGCCCCAGCATTTT CASSPLTGGRDQPQHF
. TRBD1 TRBJ1-5 TRBV6-6 TGTGCCAGCAAAGAACAGGGGGCCGGCAATCAGCCCCAGCATTTT CASKEQGAGNQPQHF
. . TRBJ2-3 TRBV28 TGTGCCAGCAGTTTCGGGCAGGGAAATACAGATACGCAGTATTTT CASSFGQGNTDTQYF
. TRBD2 TRBJ2-1 TRBV4-2 TGTGCCAGCAGCCAAGCAGTGACTAGCGGGAGGGCAAATGAGCAGTTCTTC CASSQAVTSGRANEQFF
. TRBD2 TRBJ2-1 TRBV6-1 TGTGCCAGCCAGACTAGCGGGAGGGGCGGTGAGCAGTTCTTC CASQTSGRGGEQFF
. . TRBJ1-1 TRBV4-3 TGCGCCAGCAGCCAAGATCGGTTAGAAACGCCCCCTCCAAACACTGAAGCTTTCTTT CASSQDRLETPPPNTEAFF
. . TRBJ2-7 TRBV30 TGTGCCTGGACGAAAGGAGCTTACGAGCAGTACTTC CAWTKGAYEQYF
. TRBD1 TRBJ1-1 TRBV5-1 TGCGCCAGCACCAGGGACAGTAACACTGAAGCTTTCTTT CASTRDSNTEAFF
. . TRBJ2-3 TRBV13 TGTGCCAGCAGCCCCGCGGGTGGGGCAGATACGCAGTATTTT CASSPAGGADTQYF
once TRBD1 TRBJ1-6 TRBV27 TGTGCCAGCAGCGAGCTGTGGGACAGGGACTCACCCCTCCACTTT CASSELWDRDSPLHF
. . TRBJ1-4 TRBV5-4 TGTGCCAGCAGCCGCGGCCAGGGTAATGAAAAACTGTTTTTT CASSRGQGNEKLFF
. TRBD2 TRBJ2-5 TRBV5-6 TGTGCCAGCAGCTTGGCCGTGTCGGGAGGATGGGAGACCCAGTACTTC CASSLAVSGGWETQYF
. TRBD2 TRBJ2-3 TRBV29-1 TGCAGCGTTGAGGTAGCGGGAGGGGCAGATACGCAGTATTTT CSVEVAGGADTQYF
few . TRBJ2-7 TRBV7-2 TGTGCCAGCAGCCCGTCTAGCGCCCACTCCTACGAGCAGTACTTC CASSPSSAHSYEQYF